These T cell receptor beta chains were read from a single sample in a study of cytomegalovirus exposure and HLA in healthy donors. Assay used: immunoSEQ multiplex PCR; TCRdb lists only in-frame clones, some missing. Among 300,000 or so clones listed, 80% to 90% were seen once. The sequenced sample was PBMCs. All receptors derive from a woman aged 40 to 55 in good health and CMV-seropositive. The CDR3 runs from the conserved cysteine through the conserved F or W. Each record gives: D gene, J gene, clone size, V gene, CDR3 DNA, CDR3 protein. A D gene is named only where the DNA matches it firmly. Clone size is shown for a subset of rows, as once, few, many or a class of expanded clone.

>.|TRBJ1-1|.|TRBV30
TGTGCCTGGAGTCCACAGGGTCTCACTGAAGCTTTCTTT
CAWSPQGLTEAFF
>.|TRBJ1-1|.|TRBV28
TGTGCCAGCAGTCTGCCCAGGCAAAACACTGAAGCTTTCTTT
CASSLPRQNTEAFF
>TRBD2|TRBJ2-3|once|TRBV28
TGTGCCAGCGTTACTAGCGGTAACACAGATACGCAGTATTTT
CASVTSGNTDTQYF
>.|TRBJ1-5|.|TRBV7-9
TGTGCCAGCAGCTTAGCAGGGGCCGGGTTCGAGCCCCAGCATTTT
CASSLAGAGFEPQHF
>TRBD2|TRBJ2-5|.|TRBV30
TGTGCCTCCCGCGAGGGACTAGCGAAAATGGAGACCCAGTACTTC
CASREGLAKMETQYF
>TRBD2|TRBJ2-5|once|TRBV5-1
TGCGCCAGCAGCTTAGATCCGACTAGCGGTCCCGAGACCCAGTACTTC
CASSLDPTSGPETQYF
>TRBD2|TRBJ2-1|few|TRBV15
TGTGCCACCAGCAGAGACCAAGCGGGAGGAACCAATGAGCAGTTCTTC
CATSRDQAGGTNEQFF
>.|TRBJ2-1|.|TRBV30
TGTGCCTTCGGGCGGGTGATGTTGAATGAGCAGTTCTTC
CAFGRVMLNEQFF
>TRBD1|TRBJ1-5|.|TRBV4-2
TGTGCCAGCAGCCAAGAGTCGGGACAGGCGGGCAATCAGCCCCAGCATTTT
CASSQESGQAGNQPQHF
>.|TRBJ2-6|.|TRBV29-1
TGCAGCGTTGTGTTCTCTGGGGCCAACGCCCTGACTTTC
CSVVFSGANALTF
>.|TRBJ1-2|.|TRBV28
TGTGCCAGCAGTTCCCTCGGACACCGTGGCTACACCTTC
CASSSLGHRGYTF
>TRBD2|TRBJ2-7|.|TRBV4-2
TGTGCCAGCAGCCAAGCGTCGGGCGGGAGGGTCCCTGGGGAGCAGTACTTC
CASSQASGGRVPGEQYF
>TRBD1|TRBJ2-6|.|TRBV5-5
TGTGCCAGCAGCTTGGTGGGACAGCAAACAAGCGCTGGGGCCAACGTCCTGACTTTC
CASSLVGQQTSAGANVLTF
>TRBD1|TRBJ1-5|.|TRBV10-3
TGTGCCATCAGTGACCTTGGACAGGGGTCAGGTCAGCCCCAGCATTTT
CAISDLGQGSGQPQHF
>.|TRBJ2-3|few|TRBV28
TGTGCCTCCGGCGGGGCTAGCGCAAGCACAGATACGCAGTATTTT
CASGGASASTDTQYF
>.|TRBJ1-4|.|TRBV27
TGTGCCAGCAGTTTAGTCCTGGGGGCCAAACTGTTTTTT
CASSLVLGAKLFF
>TRBD2|TRBJ2-1|.|TRBV11-2
TGTGCCAGCAGCTTAAACCGGGACTACTTCTCCTACAATGAGCAGTTCTTC
CASSLNRDYFSYNEQFF
>.|TRBJ2-3|.|TRBV6-1
TGTGCCAGCAGGGGTCCGGGGACAAGCACAGATACGCAGTATTTT
CASRGPGTSTDTQYF
>TRBD1|TRBJ2-1|once|TRBV4-3
TGCGCCAGCAGCCAAGATGGACAGGGACCCAATGAGCAGTTCTTC
CASSQDGQGPNEQFF
>TRBD2|TRBJ2-3|few|TRBV9
TGTGCCAGCAGCGTATCTCTAGCGGGAGGACTCAGCACAGATACGCAGTATTTT
CASSVSLAGGLSTDTQYF
>TRBD2|TRBJ2-7|.|TRBV27
TGTGCCAGCAGTTATGGACTAGGGACTTACGAGCAGTACTTC
CASSYGLGTYEQYF
>.|TRBJ2-1|.|TRBV2
TGTGCCATGACAGGCACCCCCAACAATGAGCAGTTCTTC
CAMTGTPNNEQFF
>.|TRBJ2-1|.|TRBV18
TGTGCCAGCTCACCTTGGACGGGAGTGGGGAATGAGCAGTTCTTC
CASSPWTGVGNEQFF
>.|TRBJ1-2|.|TRBV25-1
TGTGCCAGCAGTTCCTTCGGGGGGATCTATGGCTACACCTTC
CASSSFGGIYGYTF
>.|TRBJ2-7|.|TRBV7-8
TGTGCCAGCAGACCTGCAGGGGTAAGAGAGCAGTACTTC
CASRPAGVREQYF
>TRBD2|TRBJ2-7|few|TRBV29-1
TGCAGCGTTTTACTAGCGGGTGGTTACGAGCAGTACTTC
CSVLLAGGYEQYF
>.|TRBJ2-2|.|TRBV15
TGTGCCACCAGCAGAGACAGGCCCCCAAACACCGGGGAGCTGTTTTTT
CATSRDRPPNTGELFF
>TRBD1|TRBJ1-2|.|TRBV30
TGTGCCTGGAGTGTACAGGGGGCGATGACTTACTATGGCTACACCTTC
CAWSVQGAMTYYGYTF
>.|TRBJ1-1|once|TRBV10-3
TGTGCCATCAGTGAGTCTCGACTCGGGGCTTTCTTT
CAISESRLGAFF
>TRBD1|TRBJ2-7|.|TRBV2
TGTGCCAGCAATATAGGGACAGGACCCTACGAGCAGTACTTC
CASNIGTGPYEQYF
>TRBD1|TRBJ1-1|.|TRBV7-2
TGTGCCAGCAGCCCCCGGGACAGGGCCCGGGAAGCTTTCTTT
CASSPRDRAREAFF
>.|TRBJ1-1|.|TRBV9
TGTGCCAGCAGCCCCAGAGGGGGAGGGGGAATCGCTGAAGCTTTCTTT
CASSPRGGGGIAEAFF
>TRBD2|TRBJ2-2|.|TRBV7-3
TGTGCCAGCAGCACCCAACCACCGGGACTAGCGGGAGGAACCGGGGAGCTGTTTTTT
CASSTQPPGLAGGTGELFF
>.|TRBJ2-7|.|TRBV19
TGTGCCAGTAGTATGGGCCAAGCGGAGACGGCATACGAGCAGTACTTC
CASSMGQAETAYEQYF
>.|TRBJ2-7|once|TRBV7-9
TGTGCCAGCAGCTTATCGAGCGGGTCCTACGAGCAGTACTTC
CASSLSSGSYEQYF
>.|TRBJ1-1|.|TRBV21-1
TGTGCCAGCAGCGCCGACAGGCGCGAAGCTTTCTTT
CASSADRREAFF
>TRBD1|TRBJ1-5|.|TRBV16
TGTGCCAGCAGCCAACCCGGGACAGGGTATGCTCAGCCCCAGCATTTT
CASSQPGTGYAQPQHF